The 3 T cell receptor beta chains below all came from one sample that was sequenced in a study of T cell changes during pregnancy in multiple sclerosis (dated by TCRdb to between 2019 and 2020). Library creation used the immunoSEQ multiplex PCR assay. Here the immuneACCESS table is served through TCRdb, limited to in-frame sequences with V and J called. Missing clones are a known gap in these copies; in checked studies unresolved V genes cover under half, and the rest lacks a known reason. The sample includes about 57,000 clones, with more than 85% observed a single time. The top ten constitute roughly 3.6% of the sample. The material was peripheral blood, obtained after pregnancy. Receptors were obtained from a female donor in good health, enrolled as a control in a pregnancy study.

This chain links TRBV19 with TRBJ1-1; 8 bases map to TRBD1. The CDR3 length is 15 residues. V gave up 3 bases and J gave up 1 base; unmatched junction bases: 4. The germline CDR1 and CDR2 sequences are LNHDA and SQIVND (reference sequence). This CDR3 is CASSIHRGENTEAFF. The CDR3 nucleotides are TGTGCCAGTAGTATTCACAGGGGGGAGAACACTGAAGCTTTCTTT.

The CDR3 coding sequence is TGTGCCAGCAGCCCCCGGGGTATCGTTTACAATGAGCAGTTCTTC. Its translation: CASSPRGIVYNEQFF. The V and J genes are TRBV5-6 and TRBJ2-1, with TRBD2 as a possible D gene (5 bases). The CDR3 contains 15 residues. V was pared by 4 bases and J by 4 bases, with 15 bases between. Germline CDR1 is SGHDT and CDR2 is YYEEEE.

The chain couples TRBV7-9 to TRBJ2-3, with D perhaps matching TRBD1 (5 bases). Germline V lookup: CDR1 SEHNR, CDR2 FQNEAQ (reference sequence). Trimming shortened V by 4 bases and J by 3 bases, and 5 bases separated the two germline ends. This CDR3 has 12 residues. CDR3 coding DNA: TGTGCCAGCAGCTCAGGGACAGATACGCAGTATTTT. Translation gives CASSSGTDTQYF.